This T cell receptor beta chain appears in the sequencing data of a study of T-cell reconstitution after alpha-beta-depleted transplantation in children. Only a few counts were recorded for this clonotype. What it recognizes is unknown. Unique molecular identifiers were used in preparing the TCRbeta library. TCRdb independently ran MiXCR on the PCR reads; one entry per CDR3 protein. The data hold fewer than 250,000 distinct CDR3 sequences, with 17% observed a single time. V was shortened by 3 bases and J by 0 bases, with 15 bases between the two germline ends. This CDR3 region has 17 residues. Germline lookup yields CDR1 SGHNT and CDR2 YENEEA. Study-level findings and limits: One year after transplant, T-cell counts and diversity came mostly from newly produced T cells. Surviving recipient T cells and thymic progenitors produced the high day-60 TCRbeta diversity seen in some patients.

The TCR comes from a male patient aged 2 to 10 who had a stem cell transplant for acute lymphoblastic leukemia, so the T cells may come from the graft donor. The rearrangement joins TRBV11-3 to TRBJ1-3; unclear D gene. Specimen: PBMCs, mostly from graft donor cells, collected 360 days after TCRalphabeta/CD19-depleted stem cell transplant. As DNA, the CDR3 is TGTGCCAGCAGCTTTCTCCAGACGGCGAGCTCTGGAAACACCATATATTTT. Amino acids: CASSFLQTASSGNTIYF.